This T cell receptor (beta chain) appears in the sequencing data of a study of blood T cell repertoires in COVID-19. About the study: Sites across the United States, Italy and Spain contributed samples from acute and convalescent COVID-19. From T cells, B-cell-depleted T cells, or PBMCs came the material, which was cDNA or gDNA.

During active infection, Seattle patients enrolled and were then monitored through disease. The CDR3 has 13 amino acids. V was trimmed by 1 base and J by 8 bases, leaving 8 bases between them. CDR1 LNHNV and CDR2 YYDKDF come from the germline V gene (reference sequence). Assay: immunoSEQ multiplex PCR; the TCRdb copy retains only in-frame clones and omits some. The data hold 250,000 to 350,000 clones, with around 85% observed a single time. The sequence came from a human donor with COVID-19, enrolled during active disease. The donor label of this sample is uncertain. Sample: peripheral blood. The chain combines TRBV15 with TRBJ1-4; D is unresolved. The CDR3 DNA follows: TGTGCCACCAGCAGAGGTCGGAGCGAAAAACTGTTTTTT. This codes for CATSRGRSEKLFF.